This T cell receptor (beta chain) originates from a study of response to subunit inactivated influenza vaccine. TCRdb independently ran MiXCR on the RT-PCR reads; one entry per CDR3 protein. This sample carries around 850,000 distinct CDR3 sequences, about 18% of them seen once, and the ten largest clones take roughly a tenth. This clonotype was counted many times. This CDR3 is built from 12 residues. Germline CDR1 is DFQATT and CDR2 is SNEGSKA (reference sequence). The trim removed 7 bases at V and 4 bases at J, leaving 4 bases unmatched. The V and J genes are TRBV20-1 and TRBJ2-7; TRBD2 matches at 10 bases. The material was PBMCs from blood, obtained about 5 days after vaccination. This clonotype originated in a middle-aged man who received an inactivated influenza vaccine. DNA for the CDR3: TGCAGTGTCGGTAGCGGGAGGTACGAGCAGTACTTC. It codes for CSVGSGRYEQYF.